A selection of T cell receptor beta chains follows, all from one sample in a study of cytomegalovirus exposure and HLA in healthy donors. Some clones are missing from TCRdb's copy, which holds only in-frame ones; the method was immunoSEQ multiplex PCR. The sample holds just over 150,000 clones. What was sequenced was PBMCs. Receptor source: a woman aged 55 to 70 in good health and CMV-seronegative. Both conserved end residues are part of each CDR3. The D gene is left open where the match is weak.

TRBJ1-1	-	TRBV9	TGTGCCAGCAGTGAGACACCGAACACTGAAGCTTTCTTT	CASSETPNTEAFF
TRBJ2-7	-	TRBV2	TGTGCCAGCATCCCGGTTCTGGGGAGTAGCTACGAGCAGTACTTC	CASIPVLGSSYEQYF
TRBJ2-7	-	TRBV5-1	TGCACCAGCAGCTTGGCCGCAGGGATGGCCTACGAGCAGTACTTC	CTSSLAAGMAYEQYF
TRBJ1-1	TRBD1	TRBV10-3	TGTGCCATCAGTGGGGGGACAGGAGGGATGGTGACCGAAGCTTTCTTT	CAISGGTGGMVTEAFF
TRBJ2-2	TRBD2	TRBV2	TGTGCCAGCGGCGGGGGGAGGGGGACCGGGGAGCTGTTTTTT	CASGGGRGTGELFF
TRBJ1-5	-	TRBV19	TGTGCCAGTAGTATAATCGGCAGGGATCAGCCCCAGCATTTT	CASSIIGRDQPQHF
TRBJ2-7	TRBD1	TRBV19	TGTGCCAGTAGTGAGACAGGGGAATCCTACGAGCAGTACTTC	CASSETGESYEQYF
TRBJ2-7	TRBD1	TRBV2	TGTGCCAGCAGTGATCAGGGACAGGGTTACGAGCAGTACTTC	CASSDQGQGYEQYF
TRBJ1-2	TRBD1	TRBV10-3	TGTGCCACCGCTGAGGGACAGGCTAACTATGGCTACACCTTC	CATAEGQANYGYTF
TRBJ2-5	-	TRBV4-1	TGCGCCAGCAGCAACCACGGGATTCAAGAGACCCAGTACTTC	CASSNHGIQETQYF
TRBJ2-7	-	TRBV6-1	TGTGCCAGCAGTGGCCGTGGACGGTGGGCAGGGGGGAGCTCCTACGAGCAGTACTTC	CASSGRGRWAGGSSYEQYF
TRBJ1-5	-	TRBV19	TGTGCCAGTAGTACCTTAAGCAATCAGCCCCAGCATTTT	CASSTLSNQPQHF
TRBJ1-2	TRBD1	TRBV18	TGTGCCAGCTCTCAGACAGGGTTTAACTATGGCTACACCTTC	CASSQTGFNYGYTF
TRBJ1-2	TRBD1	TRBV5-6	TGTGCCAGCAGCTTGACCGGACGAGGGGGCGCTTCATATGGCTACACCTTC	CASSLTGRGGASYGYTF
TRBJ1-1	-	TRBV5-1	TGCGCCAGCAGCCCGCCACCCCTTGGCGGCACTGAAGCTTTCTTT	CASSPPPLGGTEAFF
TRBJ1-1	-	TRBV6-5	TGTGCCAGCAACCAGGGAACTGAAGCTTTCTTT	CASNQGTEAFF
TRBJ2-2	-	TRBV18	TGTGCCAGCTCACCACGCAGGGTCGCGAACACCGGGGAGCTGTTTTTT	CASSPRRVANTGELFF
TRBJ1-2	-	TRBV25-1	TGTGCCAGCAGTGAATCGCCCGCGGGGGGCTACACCTTC	CASSESPAGGYTF
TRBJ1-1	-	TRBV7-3	TGTGCCAGCAGCCCACAGGGATTCGGTCCCAACACTGAAGCTTTCTTT	CASSPQGFGPNTEAFF
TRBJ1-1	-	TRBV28	TGTGCCAGCTTATATAACACTGAAGCTTTCTTT	CASLYNTEAFF
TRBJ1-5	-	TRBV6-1	TGTGCCAGCAGTCCTTATCCCAGGGTGTATCAGCCCCAGCATTTT	CASSPYPRVYQPQHF
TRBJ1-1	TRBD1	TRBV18	TGTGCCAGCTCACCGAGGACAGGCGGGAACACTGAAGCTTTCTTT	CASSPRTGGNTEAFF
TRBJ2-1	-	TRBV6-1	TGTGCCACTATACTCAATTGGCAGTTCTTC	CATILNWQFF